The 8 T cell receptor beta chains presented below share a single source sample, sequenced in a study of T cells after yellow fever vaccination. TCRdb itself ran the 5' RACE reads through MiXCR, one entry per CDR3 protein. The data show some 400,000 distinct CDR3 sequences, more than 5.5% seen once. The sequenced sample was PBMCs, obtained 5 days after the yellow fever booster vaccination. The receptors were gathered from a man aged 30 to 39 who received the YFV17D yellow fever vaccine.

There are a few counts of this clonotype. The V call is TRBV28, the J call TRBJ2-7, with 7 bases fitting TRBD1. V dropped 5 bases and J dropped 3; count of bases not matched to a gene: 10. The CDR3 has 15 amino acids. Germline lookup yields CDR1 MDHEN and CDR2 SYDVKM. This chain's CDR3 is CASSLTGVSLYEQYF. The CDR3 coding sequence is TGTGCCAGCAGTCTCACAGGGGTGTCCCTCTACGAGCAGTACTTC.

This clonotype was detected many times. The chain has TRBV7-8 and TRBJ2-5; D assignment may be TRBD1 or TRBD2 (6 bases each). Trimming removed 7 bases from V and 0 bases from J, with 18 bases in between. The CDR3 is 16 residues long. Germline V gives CDR1 SGHVS, CDR2 FQNEAQ. CDR3 bases: TGTGCCAGCATCCTACGATCCGGGGGCCACCAAGAGACCCAGTACTTC. Encoded protein: CASILRSGGHQETQYF.

This clonotype showed up just a few times. The chain has TRBV20-1 and TRBJ2-4, with D uncertain. Germline V CDR1 and CDR2: DFQATT, SNEGSKA (reference sequence). There are 16 residues in the CDR3. Trimming took 2 bases from V and 0 from J, leaving 14 bases between them. CDR3 loop: CSARWLGSLAKNIQYF. CDR3 nucleotides: TGCAGTGCTAGATGGTTGGGATCCTTAGCCAAAAACATTCAGTACTTC.

This clonotype was counted at least ten times. The chain couples TRBV12-3 or TRBV12-4 to TRBJ1-2; perhaps TRBD1 as D (5 bases). The CDR3 consists of 15 residues. With 6 bases removed from V and 4 bases from J, the gap between germline ends came to 18 bases. For the CDR3, the DNA is TGTGCCAGCAGCACCCCGGCCGGGGCGATCTATGGCTACACCTTC. It specifies CASSTPAGAIYGYTF.

This clonotype was seen a few times. V usage is TRBV27 and J usage is TRBJ2-6, with TRBD1 identical over 7 bases. This CDR3 spans 17 amino acids. The germline V gene has CDR1 MNHEY and CDR2 SMNVEV (reference sequence). The V gene end was trimmed by 5 bases and the J gene end by 2 bases; junction bases not matched to a gene: 9. CDR3 in amino acids: CASSQQGSLPGANVLTF. CDR3 nucleotide sequence: TGTGCCAGCAGTCAACAGGGGTCTCTCCCTGGGGCCAACGTCCTGACTTTC. The full variable domain, completed using reference TRBV27 and TRBJ2-6, is EAQVTQNPRYLITVTGKKLTVTCSQNMNHEYMSWYRQDPGLGLRQIYYSMNVEVTDKGDVPEGYKVSRKEKRNFPLILESPSPNQTSLYFCASSQQGSLPGANVLTFGAGSRLTVL.

The rearrangement links TRBV20-1 to TRBJ1-4; perhaps TRBD1 as D (6 bases). The CDR3 runs to 17 residues. Germline V gives CDR1 DFQATT, CDR2 SNEGSKA (reference sequence). Trimming pared 0 bases from V and 0 bases from J, leaving 14 bases between. CDR3 region: CSARDFGTISTNEKLFF. The CDR3 bases are TGCAGTGCTAGAGATTTTGGGACAATCTCAACTAATGAAAAACTGTTTTTT.

This clonotype showed up many times. The rearrangement joins TRBV12-5 to TRBJ2-3, with a possible D match to TRBD2 (6 bases). Between the trimmed V and J ends, which lost 8 bases and 0 bases, there was a span of 12 bases. There are 14 residues in the CDR3. Germline loops: CDR1 LGHNT, CDR2 FRNRAP. CDR3 DNA sequence: TGTGCTAGTCGTTCGGCGGGGAGCACAGATACGCAGTATTTT. Translating gives CASRSAGSTDTQYF.

The sample holds a few counts of this clonotype. This chain joins TRBV19 and TRBJ2-7, with 12 positions matching TRBD2. Germline V CDR1 and CDR2: LNHDA, SQIVND (reference sequence). Unmatched junction bases numbered 9, after V lost 8 bases and J lost 7 bases. CDR3 length: 14 amino acids. The CDR3 sequence is CASATSGRVGEQYF. DNA of the CDR3: TGTGCCAGTGCGACTAGCGGGAGAGTGGGGGAGCAGTACTTC.